The 12 T cell receptor beta chains below all came from one sample that was sequenced in a study of cytomegalovirus exposure and HLA in healthy donors (dated by TCRdb to the late 2010s). Library preparation employed the immunoSEQ multiplex PCR assay. A mixture of 60 forward primers for TCR Vbeta segments and 13 reverse primers for TCR Jbeta segments was used in the multiplex PCR. Held by TCRdb, this immuneACCESS table contains in-frame sequences only and omits some clones. Under half of the omission traces to an unresolved V gene where checked; the cause of the rest is unknown. For this sample the table gives around 100,000 clones, of which approximately 79% were detected only once. Approximately 4% of the sample is held by the ten biggest clonotypes. The sequenced sample consisted of PBMCs. Every receptor here comes from a man between 45 and 60 years old in good health and CMV-seropositive.

The rearrangement joins TRBV7-3 to TRBJ2-2; 12 positions match TRBD2. Germline V CDR1 and CDR2: SGHTA, FQGTGA. This CDR3 is built from 18 residues. V shed 6 bases and J 4 bases; nucleotides not matched to a gene: 12. The CDR3 nucleotides are TGTGCCAGCAGTTTGACTAGCGGGAGTATTTCGAGCACCGGGGAGCTGTTTTTT. Its translation is CASSLTSGSISSTGELFF. Full variable domain (remainder filled in from reference TRBV7-3 and TRBJ2-2): GAGVSQTPSNKVTEKGKYVELRCDPISGHTALYWYRQSLGQGPEFLIYFQGTGAADDSGLPNDRFFAVRPEGSVSTLKIQRTERGDSAVYLCASSLTSGSISSTGELFFGEGSRLTVL.

The rearrangement links TRBV7-2 to TRBJ2-5; 14 positions agree with TRBD2. V gave up 4 bases and J gave up 7 bases; unmatched junction bases: 11. Germline V gene lookup returns CDR1 SGHTA and CDR2 FQGNSA. CDR3 size: 17 residues. CDR3 residues: CASSYTGTSGSRATQYF. Written as DNA, the CDR3 is TGTGCCAGCAGCTACACAGGGACTAGCGGGAGTAGGGCGACCCAGTACTTC.

The gene calls are TRBV29-1 and TRBJ2-1, with TRBD2 identical over 11 bases. The junction had 8 bases not matched to a gene; V was cut back by 6 bases and J by 10 bases. This CDR3 comprises 13 residues. Germline loops: CDR1 SQVTM, CDR2 ANQGSEA. The CDR3 DNA sequence: TGCAGCGTGAGGGCCGGGACTAGCGGAGAGCAGTTCTTC. Translated, it gives CSVRAGTSGEQFF.

V and J are TRBV28 and TRBJ2-2, with a weak D call TRBD1 (5 bases). CDR1 is MDHEN, CDR2 SYDVKM, per germline. V was trimmed by 2 bases and J by 6 bases, leaving 10 bases between them. There are 14 residues in the CDR3. CDR3 sequence: CASSLDSRAGELFF. CDR3 coding DNA: TGTGCCAGCAGTTTAGATAGCAGGGCCGGGGAGCTGTTTTTT.

This chain joins TRBV19 and TRBJ2-7; 8 bases match TRBD2. Unmatched junction bases numbered 12, after V lost 5 bases and J lost 0 bases. Germline CDR1 LNHDA, CDR2 SQIVND (reference sequence). The CDR3 has 17 amino acids. Here the CDR3 reads CASSPPDVAGTSYEQYF. The CDR3 DNA sequence: TGTGCCAGTAGTCCCCCCGACGTAGCGGGGACCTCCTACGAGCAGTACTTC.

J is TRBJ2-2 and V is TRBV7-8, with 14 bases matching TRBD2. Germline trimming cut 5 bases from V and 1 base from J; bases unmatched to any gene: 6. The CDR3 is made up of 18 amino acids. CDR1 is SGHVS and CDR2 is FQNEAQ in the germline V gene. The CDR3 region is CASSPRTSGRRNTGELFF. CDR3 coding DNA: TGTGCCAGCAGCCCTAGGACTAGCGGGAGGCGGAACACCGGGGAGCTGTTTTTT.

The CDR3 DNA reads TGTGCCAGCACCCCGGAGGACAGGGGGCAAATGACCCAGTACTTC. This codes for CASTPEDRGQMTQYF. The rearrangement joins TRBV6-6 to TRBJ2-5; 11 bases match TRBD1. Germline-derived CDR1 and CDR2 are MNHNY and SVGAGI (reference sequence). CDR3 size: 15 residues. After removal of 7 bases from V and 7 bases from J, the junction contained 11 bases not matched to a gene.

This sequence joins TRBV27 and TRBJ2-5; 7 bases align to TRBD1. CDR1 MNHEY and CDR2 SMNVEV come from the germline V gene (reference sequence). The CDR3 contains 13 residues. Trimming removed 4 bases from V and 5 bases from J; junction bases left unmatched: 4. CDR3 nucleotide sequence: TGTGCCAGCAGTTACACAGGGGCCGAGACCCAGTACTTC. As protein: CASSYTGAETQYF.

This sequence joins TRBV29-1 and TRBJ2-3, with D possibly matching TRBD1 (6 bases). The germline V gene has CDR1 SQVTM and CDR2 ANQGSEA. This CDR3 has 15 amino acids. The germline V and J ends were trimmed by 1 base and 2 bases, with 13 bases remaining between them. Written as DNA, the CDR3 is TGCAGCGTTGAAGGAGCGAGGGGGTTCACAGATACGCAGTATTTT. The encoded protein is CSVEGARGFTDTQYF.

CDR3 in DNA: TGTGCCTCTTACCGGGACAGGGGAAGGAAAAGCATGGGCGAGCAGTACTTC. Encoded protein: CASYRDRGRKSMGEQYF. This rearrangement joins TRBV30 to TRBJ2-7; 10 bases fit TRBD1. CDR3 length: 17 residues. Germline assignment: CDR1 GTSNPN and CDR2 SVGIG (reference sequence). The V segment lost 7 bases and the J segment 6 bases; nucleotides outside the gene matches: 21.

The chain uses TRBV7-3 and TRBJ2-5, with D tentatively TRBD1 (6 bases). Germline lookup yields CDR1 SGHTA and CDR2 FQGTGA. Trimming shortened V by 0 bases and J by 2 bases, and 10 bases separated the two germline ends. This CDR3 has 15 residues. CDR3 DNA sequence: TGTGCCAGCAGCTTAACTGTGGGGGCACAAGAGACCCAGTACTTC. It is translated as CASSLTVGAQETQYF.

V is TRBV7-3 and J is TRBJ2-1; D might be TRBD1 (6 bases). The germline gives CDR1 SGHTA, CDR2 FQGTGA. The CDR3 is 14 residues long. V dropped 4 bases and J dropped 9 bases, with 16 bases sitting between them. CDR3 protein: CASSYSLGGGEQFF. The CDR3 coding sequence is TGTGCCAGCAGCTACTCCCTTGGGGGCGGTGAGCAGTTCTTC.